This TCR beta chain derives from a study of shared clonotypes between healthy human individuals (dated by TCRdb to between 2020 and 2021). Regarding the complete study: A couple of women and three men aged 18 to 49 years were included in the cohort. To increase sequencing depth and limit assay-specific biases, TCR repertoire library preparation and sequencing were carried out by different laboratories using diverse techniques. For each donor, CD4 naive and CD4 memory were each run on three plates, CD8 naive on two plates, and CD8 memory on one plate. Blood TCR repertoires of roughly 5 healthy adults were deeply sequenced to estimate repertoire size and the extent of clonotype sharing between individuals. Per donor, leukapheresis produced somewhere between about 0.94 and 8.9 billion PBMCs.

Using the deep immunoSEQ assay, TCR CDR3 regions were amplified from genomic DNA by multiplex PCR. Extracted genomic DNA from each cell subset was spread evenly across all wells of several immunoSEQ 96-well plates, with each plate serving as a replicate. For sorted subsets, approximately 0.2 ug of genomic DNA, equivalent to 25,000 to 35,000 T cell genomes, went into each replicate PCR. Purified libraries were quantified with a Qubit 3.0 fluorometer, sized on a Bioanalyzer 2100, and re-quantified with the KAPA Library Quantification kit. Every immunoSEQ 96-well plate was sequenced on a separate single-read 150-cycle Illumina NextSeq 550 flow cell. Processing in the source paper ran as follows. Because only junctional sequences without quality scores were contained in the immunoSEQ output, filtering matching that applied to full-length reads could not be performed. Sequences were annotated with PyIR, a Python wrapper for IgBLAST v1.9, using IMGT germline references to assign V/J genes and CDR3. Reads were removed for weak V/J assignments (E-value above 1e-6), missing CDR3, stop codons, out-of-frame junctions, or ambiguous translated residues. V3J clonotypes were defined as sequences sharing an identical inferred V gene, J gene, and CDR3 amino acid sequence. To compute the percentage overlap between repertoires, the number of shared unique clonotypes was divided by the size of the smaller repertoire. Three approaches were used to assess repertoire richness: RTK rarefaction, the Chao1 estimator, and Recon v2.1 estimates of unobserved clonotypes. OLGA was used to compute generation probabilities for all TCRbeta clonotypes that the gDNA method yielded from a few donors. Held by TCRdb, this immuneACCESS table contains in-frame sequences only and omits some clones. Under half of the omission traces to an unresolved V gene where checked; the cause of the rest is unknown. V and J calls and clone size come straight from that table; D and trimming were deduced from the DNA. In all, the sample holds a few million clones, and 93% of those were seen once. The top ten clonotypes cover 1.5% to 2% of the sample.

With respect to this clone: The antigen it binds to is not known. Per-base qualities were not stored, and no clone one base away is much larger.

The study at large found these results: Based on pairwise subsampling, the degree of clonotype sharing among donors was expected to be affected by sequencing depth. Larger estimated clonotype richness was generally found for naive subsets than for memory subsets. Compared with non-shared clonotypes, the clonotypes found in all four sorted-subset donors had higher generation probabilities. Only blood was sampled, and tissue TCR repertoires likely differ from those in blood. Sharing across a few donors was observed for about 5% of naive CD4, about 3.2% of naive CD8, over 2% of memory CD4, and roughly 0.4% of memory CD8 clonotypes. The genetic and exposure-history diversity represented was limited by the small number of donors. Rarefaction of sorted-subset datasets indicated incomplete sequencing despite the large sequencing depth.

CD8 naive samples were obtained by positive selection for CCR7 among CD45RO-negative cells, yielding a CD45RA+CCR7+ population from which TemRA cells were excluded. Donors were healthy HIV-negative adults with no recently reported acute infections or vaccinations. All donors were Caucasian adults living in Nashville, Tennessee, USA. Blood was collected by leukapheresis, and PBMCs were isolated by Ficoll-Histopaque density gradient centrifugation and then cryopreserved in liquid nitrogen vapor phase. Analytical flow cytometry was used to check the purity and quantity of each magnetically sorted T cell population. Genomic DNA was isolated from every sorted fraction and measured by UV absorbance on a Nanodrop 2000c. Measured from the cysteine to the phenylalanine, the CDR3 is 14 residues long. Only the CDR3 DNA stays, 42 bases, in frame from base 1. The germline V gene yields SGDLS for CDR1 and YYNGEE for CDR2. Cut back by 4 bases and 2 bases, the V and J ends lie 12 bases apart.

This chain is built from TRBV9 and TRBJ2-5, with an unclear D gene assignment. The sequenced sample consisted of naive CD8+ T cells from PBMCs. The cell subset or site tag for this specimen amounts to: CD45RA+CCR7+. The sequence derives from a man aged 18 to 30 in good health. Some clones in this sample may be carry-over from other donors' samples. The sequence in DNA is TGTGCCAGCAGCCCGCGACGGAAACAAGAGACCCAGTACTTC. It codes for CASSPRRKQETQYF.